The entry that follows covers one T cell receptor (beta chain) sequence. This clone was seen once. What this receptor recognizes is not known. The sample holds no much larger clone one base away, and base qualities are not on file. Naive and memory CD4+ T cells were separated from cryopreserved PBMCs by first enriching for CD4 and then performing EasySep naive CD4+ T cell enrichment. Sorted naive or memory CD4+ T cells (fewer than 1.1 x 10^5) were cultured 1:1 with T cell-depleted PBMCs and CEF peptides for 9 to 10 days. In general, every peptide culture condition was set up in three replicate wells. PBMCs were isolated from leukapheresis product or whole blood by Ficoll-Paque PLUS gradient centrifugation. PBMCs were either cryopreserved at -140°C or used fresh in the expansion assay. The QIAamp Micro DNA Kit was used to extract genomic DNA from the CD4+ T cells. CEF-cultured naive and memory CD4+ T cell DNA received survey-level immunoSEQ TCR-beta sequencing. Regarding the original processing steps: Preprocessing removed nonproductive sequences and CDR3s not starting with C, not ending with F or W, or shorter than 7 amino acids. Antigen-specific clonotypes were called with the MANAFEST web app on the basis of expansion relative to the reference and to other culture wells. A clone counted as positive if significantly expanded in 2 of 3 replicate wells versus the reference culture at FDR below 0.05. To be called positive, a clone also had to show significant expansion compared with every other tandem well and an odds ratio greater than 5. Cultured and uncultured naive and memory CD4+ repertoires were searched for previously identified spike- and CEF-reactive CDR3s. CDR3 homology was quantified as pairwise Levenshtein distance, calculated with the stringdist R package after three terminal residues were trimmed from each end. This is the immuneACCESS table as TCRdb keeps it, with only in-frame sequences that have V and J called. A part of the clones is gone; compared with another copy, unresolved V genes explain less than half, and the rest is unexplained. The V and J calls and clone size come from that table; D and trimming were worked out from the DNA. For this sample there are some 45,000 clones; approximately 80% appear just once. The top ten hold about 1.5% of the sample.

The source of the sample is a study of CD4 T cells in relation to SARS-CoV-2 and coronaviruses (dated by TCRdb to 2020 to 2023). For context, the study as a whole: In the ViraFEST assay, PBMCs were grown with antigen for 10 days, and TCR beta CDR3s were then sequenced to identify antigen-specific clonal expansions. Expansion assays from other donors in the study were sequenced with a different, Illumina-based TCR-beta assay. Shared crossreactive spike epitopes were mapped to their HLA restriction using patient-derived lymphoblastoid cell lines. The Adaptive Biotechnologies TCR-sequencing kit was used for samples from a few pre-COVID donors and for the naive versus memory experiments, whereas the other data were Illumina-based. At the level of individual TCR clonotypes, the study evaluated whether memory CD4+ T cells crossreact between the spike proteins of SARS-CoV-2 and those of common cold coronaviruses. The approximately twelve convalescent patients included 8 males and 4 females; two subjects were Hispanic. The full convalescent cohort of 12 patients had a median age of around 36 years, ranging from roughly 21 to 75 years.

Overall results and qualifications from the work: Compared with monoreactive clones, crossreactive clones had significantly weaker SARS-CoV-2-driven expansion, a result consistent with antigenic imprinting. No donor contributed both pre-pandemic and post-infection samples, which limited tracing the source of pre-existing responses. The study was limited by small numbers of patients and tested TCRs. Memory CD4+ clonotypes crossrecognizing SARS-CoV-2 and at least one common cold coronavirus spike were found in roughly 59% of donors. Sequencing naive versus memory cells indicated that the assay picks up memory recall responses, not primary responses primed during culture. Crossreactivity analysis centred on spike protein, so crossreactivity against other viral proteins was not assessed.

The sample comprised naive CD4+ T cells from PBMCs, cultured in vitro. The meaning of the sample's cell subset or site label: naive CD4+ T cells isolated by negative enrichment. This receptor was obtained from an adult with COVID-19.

Here is the DNA: TGTGCCAGCAGCCAGGCGACTAGCGGGATTTACAATGAGCAGTTCTTC. Its coded protein is CASSQATSGIYNEQFF. Here the chain combines TRBV4-2 and TRBJ2-1; TRBD2 lines up with 11 middle nucleotides. V loses 3 bases at its end and J loses 4 bases; junction bases beyond the gene matches: 5. The CDR3 holds 16 amino acids from the cysteine to the phenylalanine. Only the CDR3 portion is preserved as DNA: 48 bases, with reading frame beginning at the first base. Looking up the germline V gene yields CDR1 LGHNA and CDR2 YNFKEQ.